This T cell receptor beta chain was identified during a study of shared clonotypes between healthy human individuals. Trimming cost V 0 bases and J 2 bases, with 12 bases left between them. This CDR3 is built from 15 residues. Germline V gene sequence: CDR1 SGHRS, CDR2 YFSETQ. Here immunoSEQ multiplex PCR was the method, and the copy in TCRdb shows in-frame clones only, minus some. The sample includes around 1.6 million clones, roughly 98% seen only once; the top ten take roughly 0.4%. The genes are TRBV5-1 and TRBJ2-7; the D gene is possibly TRBD1 (5 bases). The material sequenced was naive CD4+ T cells sorted from blood. Subset reported: CD45RA+ positively selected. The sequence came from a man younger than 45 in good health. CDR3 coding DNA: TGCGCCAGCAGCTTGGGGCAGGGCTTCGCCTACGAGCAGTACTTC. Translation gives CASSLGQGFAYEQYF. Complete variable domain (other parts from reference TRBV5-1 and TRBJ2-7): KAGVTQTPRYLIKTRGQQVTLSCSPISGHRSVSWYQQTPGQGLQFLFEYFSETQRNKGNFPGRFSGRQFSNSRSEMNVSTLELGDSALYLCASSLGQGFAYEQYFGPGTRLTVT.